What follows are 2 T cell receptor beta chains derived from one specimen sequenced in a study of shared T cell receptors in the human thymus. Profiling relied on immunoSEQ multiplex PCR, and the TCRdb table lists in-frame clones only, not all of them. This table holds some 700,000 clones, roughly 90% found once. Another study also made use of these data, one on human thymus T cells.

The sample comprised thymocytes. These receptors were taken from a boy under three years old with a congenital heart defect.

The chain carries TRBV6-1 and TRBJ1-1; D not certain. This CDR3 has 12 residues. CDR1 is MNHNS, CDR2 SASEGT, per germline. The V and J ends lost 6 bases and 11 bases respectively, with 16 bases between them. The CDR3, as DNA: TGTGCCAGCAGCGGGAAAGACAACGGGGCTTTCTTT. This translates into CASSGKDNGAFF.

The rearrangement joins TRBV27 to TRBJ2-1, with 7 positions matching TRBD2. Germline V CDR1 and CDR2: MNHEY, SMNVEV (reference sequence). The CDR3 runs 17 residues. V gave up 4 bases and J gave up 5 bases; unmatched junction bases: 14. The CDR3 DNA sequence: TGTGCCAGCAGTTCACTCTCCGGGGGGTTTGTGGACAATGAGCAGTTCTTC. This encodes CASSSLSGGFVDNEQFF.